This passage covers 17 T cell receptor beta chains from one sample sequenced in a study of identical twins. One entry per CDR3 protein, called by TCRdb with MiXCR from the 5' RACE reads. The sample lists fewer than 550,000 distinct CDR3 sequences; more than 13% were seen once. Another study also made use of these data, one on yellow fever vaccine responses in identical twins.

The sample comprised CD4+ T cells sorted from blood. The receptors derive from a woman younger than 35 in good health.

Many counts were recorded for this clonotype. The chain couples TRBV20-1 to TRBJ2-3; D is uncertain. CDR1 DFQATT and CDR2 SNEGSKA come from the germline V gene (reference sequence). CDR3 size: 14 residues. V was cut by 2 bases and J by 8 bases, with 17 bases left in between. The CDR3 DNA reads TGCAGTGCTAGATTTCGGAGTGGCCCGGGTACGCAGTATTTT. Its translation: CSARFRSGPGTQYF.

The rearrangement uses TRBV5-5 and TRBJ1-2; D gene uncertain. Germline V lookup: CDR1 SGHKS, CDR2 YYEKEE (reference sequence). There are 14 residues in the CDR3. V lost 3 bases and J 3 bases, leaving 12 bases between the germline ends. The DNA for the CDR3 is TGTGCCAGCAGCTCGGGGTACTTCGACTATGGCTACACCTTC. Translation gives CASSSGYFDYGYTF.

The chain joins TRBV6-2 or TRBV6-3 to TRBJ1-4, with 7 nucleotides matching TRBD1. V shed 6 bases, J shed 8 bases, and the junction held 12 bases outside the gene matches. This CDR3 contains 15 residues. Germline CDR1 MNHEY, CDR2 SVGEGT. CDR3 loop: CASSNHRDRGEKLFF. In DNA form, the CDR3 reads TGTGCCAGCAGCAACCACCGGGACAGAGGCGAAAAACTGTTTTTT.

This clonotype was picked up a small number of times. V gene TRBV30 combines with J gene TRBJ1-4, with D perhaps matching TRBD1 (5 bases). This CDR3 region has 13 residues. The V gene lost 3 bases and the J gene lost 3 bases, with 8 bases spanning the gap. CDR1 is GTSNPN and CDR2 is SVGIG in the germline V gene (reference sequence). CDR3 protein: CAWSGAANEKLFF. For the CDR3, the DNA is TGTGCCTGGAGCGGGGCGGCTAATGAAAAACTGTTTTTT.

V gene TRBV10-2 combines with J gene TRBJ2-7; no reliable D call. Germline V gene lookup returns CDR1 WSHSY and CDR2 SAAADI. The V end was cut by 0 bases, the J end by 5 bases, with 14 bases between. CDR3 length: 15 residues. The CDR3 protein is CASSESYNPSHEQYF. CDR3 DNA sequence: TGCGCCAGCAGTGAGTCGTACAACCCGAGCCACGAGCAGTACTTC.

V usage is TRBV7-3 and J usage is TRBJ2-7, with D perhaps TRBD2 (5 bases). V shed 4 bases and J shed 6 bases, with 13 bases lying between them. The CDR3 has 13 amino acids. The V gene's germline CDR1 is SGHTA and CDR2 FQGTGA. In DNA, the CDR3 is TGTGCCAGCAGCTCCGGACTTTTAGGCGAGCAGTACTTC. This encodes CASSSGLLGEQYF.

This clonotype has a handful of counts. This chain links TRBV5-1 with TRBJ2-5, with a weak D call TRBD1 (7 bases). Germline CDR1 SGHRS, CDR2 YFSETQ. The V end lost 3 bases, the J end lost 4 bases, and 13 bases lay between the germline ends. The length of the CDR3 is 14 residues. The CDR3 DNA follows: TGCGCCAGCAGCTGGAGGCAGGGGGGAGAGACCCAGTACTTC. This translates into CASSWRQGGETQYF.

This clonotype was detected a few times. The rearrangement links TRBV20-1 to TRBJ2-7; D call uncertain. The germline V gene has CDR1 DFQATT and CDR2 SNEGSKA (reference sequence). With 1 base removed from V and 2 bases from J, the gap between germline ends came to 12 bases. This CDR3 has 14 amino acids. In DNA, the CDR3 is TGCAGTGCTAGAGTAGGCGGTCTCCCCTACGAGCAGTACTTC. It specifies CSARVGGLPYEQYF.

The chain carries TRBV10-2 and TRBJ2-1, with 12 bases lining up with TRBD2. J lost 1 base, V lost 8 bases, and 24 bases had no gene match. The length of the CDR3 is 22 residues. The V gene's germline CDR1 is WSHSY and CDR2 SAAADI. The CDR3 DNA follows: TGCGCCAGCTCCTTCCCCAGACTAGCGGGAGAAATACTGGGAGGATCCTACAATGAGCAGTTCTTC. Translating gives CASSFPRLAGEILGGSYNEQFF.

A few counts support this clonotype. V and J are TRBV5-1 and TRBJ2-5; no firm D call. CDR3 size: 15 residues. CDR1 SGHRS and CDR2 YFSETQ come from the germline V gene. Trimming shortened V by 1 base and J by 5 bases, and 15 bases separated the two germline ends. CDR3 protein: CASSLPGLSWETQYF. DNA for the CDR3: TGCGCCAGCAGCTTGCCAGGCCTGAGCTGGGAGACCCAGTACTTC.

This clonotype was seen more than once but under ten times. The V call is TRBV3-1, the J call TRBJ1-5; no definite D call. The germline V gene has CDR1 LGHDT and CDR2 YNNKEL (reference sequence). Trimming stripped 6 bases from V and 2 bases from J, with 11 bases between. The CDR3 spans 14 residues. The CDR3 reads CASRRFLCNQPQHF. In nucleotides, the CDR3 is TGTGCCAGCAGACGCTTTCTATGCAATCAGCCCCAGCATTTT.

The chain has TRBV6-2 or TRBV6-3 and TRBJ1-3; D is uncertain. This CDR3 contains 14 residues. V was trimmed by 3 bases and J by 6 bases, leaving 12 bases between them. Germline lookup yields CDR1 MNHEY and CDR2 SVGEGT. For the CDR3, the DNA is TGTGCCAGCAGTTATCCCCCTCTGGAAAACACCATATATTTT. It encodes CASSYPPLENTIYF.

This clonotype was counted between two and nine times. V is TRBV7-9 and J is TRBJ2-3; D is ambiguous. CDR3 length: 16 amino acids. Per germline, CDR1 SEHNR and CDR2 FQNEAQ (reference sequence). Trimming removed 1 base from V and 2 bases from J, with 13 bases in between. The CDR3 spells CASSLGAERTTDTQYF. The CDR3 DNA follows: TGTGCCAGCAGCTTAGGAGCTGAGCGCACCACAGATACGCAGTATTTT.

The chain couples TRBV3-1 to TRBJ1-6, with no clear D. CDR1 and CDR2 (germline): LGHDT, YNNKEL (reference sequence). V lost 3 bases and J lost 5, with 5 bases in between. This CDR3 contains 13 residues. The CDR3 DNA reads as TGTGCCAGCAGCCAGACCCATAATTCACCCCTCCACTTT. Amino acids: CASSQTHNSPLHF.

This clonotype was observed a handful of times. Written as DNA, the CDR3 is TGTGCCAGCAGTTTATCAGGGGGCGACAACACTGAAGCTTTCTTT. It translates to CASSLSGGDNTEAFF. This chain uses TRBV28 with TRBJ1-1; 8 bases match TRBD1. V dropped 1 base and J dropped 2; count of bases not matched to a gene: 3. Germline CDR1 and CDR2: MDHEN and SYDVKM. The CDR3 has 15 amino acids.

There are a few counts of this clonotype. This chain links TRBV7-9 with TRBJ2-7, with 7 bases lining up with TRBD2. CDR1 is SEHNR, CDR2 FQNEAQ, per germline (reference sequence). This CDR3 has 14 amino acids. J lost 2 bases, V lost 2 bases, and 3 bases had no gene match. This CDR3 reads CASSLPGLTYEQYF. The DNA for the CDR3 is TGTGCCAGCAGCTTACCGGGACTAACCTACGAGCAGTACTTC.

This clonotype occurred a few times. The J gene is TRBJ2-5, the V gene TRBV3-1; D is perhaps TRBD2 (6 bases). CDR3 length: 17 residues. Germline V CDR1 and CDR2: LGHDT, YNNKEL (reference sequence). The germline V and J ends were trimmed by 1 base and 3 bases, with 18 bases remaining between them. DNA for the CDR3: TGTGCCAGCAGCCAAGTGTCTCCCGGGGGACTCGAAGAGACCCAGTACTTC. Translation gives CASSQVSPGGLEETQYF.